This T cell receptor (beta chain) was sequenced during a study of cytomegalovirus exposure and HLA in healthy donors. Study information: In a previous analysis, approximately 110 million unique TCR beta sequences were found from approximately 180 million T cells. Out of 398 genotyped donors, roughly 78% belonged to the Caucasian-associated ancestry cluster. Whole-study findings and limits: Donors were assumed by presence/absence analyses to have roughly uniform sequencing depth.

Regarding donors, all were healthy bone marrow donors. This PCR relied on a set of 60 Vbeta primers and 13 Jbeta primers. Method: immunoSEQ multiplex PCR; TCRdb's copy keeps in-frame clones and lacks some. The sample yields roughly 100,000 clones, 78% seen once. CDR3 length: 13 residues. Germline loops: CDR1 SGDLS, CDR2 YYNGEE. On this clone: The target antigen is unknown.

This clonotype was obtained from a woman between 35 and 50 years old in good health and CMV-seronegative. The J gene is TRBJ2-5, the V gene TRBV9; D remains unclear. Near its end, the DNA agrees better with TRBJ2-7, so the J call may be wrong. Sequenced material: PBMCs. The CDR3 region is CASSVGHDNEQYF. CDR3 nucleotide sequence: TGTGCCAGCAGCGTAGGACACGACAACGAGCAGTACTTC.